A selection of T cell receptor beta chains follows, all from one sample in a study of cytotoxic CD8 clonotypes in ibrutinib-treated CLL. Using immunoSEQ multiplex PCR, the repertoire was profiled, and TCRdb retains in-frame clones only, with some absent. Among some 150,000 clones, roughly three quarters were seen once, and the ten largest hold around 13%. This specimen was PBMCs, taken after 12 months of ibrutinib treatment. The source of these receptors is a human donor with chronic lymphocytic leukemia. The conserved cysteine and the conserved F or W are not part of the CDR3 here. Fields, in order: V gene, J gene, CDR3 protein.

>TRBV2|TRBJ2-6
ASSGQGLSGANVLT
>TRBV4-1|TRBJ1-1
ASSSYRGSTEAF
>TRBV27|TRBJ1-1
ASSPDGGIGNTEAF
>TRBV7-9|TRBJ2-1
ASSLHSGTADNEQF
>TRBV5-1|TRBJ2-1
ASSFPVGQEAYNEQF
>TRBV4-1|TRBJ2-5
ASSPPGDSTQY
>TRBV14|TRBJ2-1
ASSHPGGSSYNEQF
>TRBV5-1|TRBJ1-2
ASSARQGVPYGYT
>TRBV28|TRBJ2-2
ASSLALAGRTGELF
>TRBV10-3|TRBJ2-1
AISARSSGIASNEQF
>TRBV7-2|TRBJ2-3
ASSLALGPAGGIDTQY
>TRBV30|TRBJ2-6
AWSVGANVLT
>TRBV21-1|TRBJ2-6
ASSKGLAGVSGANVLT
>TRBV19|TRBJ2-3
ASSNPVGGDTQY
>TRBV15|TRBJ1-4
ATSSSKAGDEKLF
>TRBV19|TRBJ1-1
ASSIVGQQEAF
>TRBV28|TRBJ2-7
ASEFAGAGESSYEQY
>TRBV7-2|TRBJ1-2
ASSLGRVAGYT
>TRBV9|TRBJ1-5
ASSEGQGATQPQH
>TRBV7-2|TRBJ2-5
ASSFFTGAETQY
>TRBV30|TRBJ1-1
AWALLPYTEAF
>TRBV19|TRBJ2-1
ASSQGQVNNEQF
>TRBV2|TRBJ2-1
ASRVTSEQYYNEQF
>TRBV27|TRBJ2-7
ASREGSSIHEQY
>TRBV6-1|TRBJ2-1
ASSGLTDRTLLHEQF
>TRBV30|TRBJ2-1
AWTALAGSYNEQF
>TRBV4-2|TRBJ1-5
ASSQSTLTGNQPQH
>TRBV6-6|TRBJ2-5
ASSYSVTEETQY
>TRBV27|TRBJ2-7
ASSVAPGLAVAYEQY
>TRBV10-3|TRBJ2-7
AITGGEAYEQY
>TRBV27|TRBJ2-7
ASSPHFPRGYPYEQY
>TRBV5-1|TRBJ2-1
ASSSPWASGSLGNEQF
>TRBV5-1|TRBJ1-1
ASSLLGQGRNTEAF
>TRBV10-3|TRBJ1-2
AISPGQNYGYT
>TRBV5-6|TRBJ2-3
ASSLAGRATDTQY
>TRBV28|TRBJ2-2
ASSPMRGRSYTGELF
>TRBV7-3|TRBJ2-2
ASSPQGMGWGDTGELF
>TRBV18|TRBJ1-3
ASSPMGRVYGNTIY
>TRBV5-1|TRBJ2-7
ASSLVLAGVYEQY
>TRBV5-1|TRBJ2-1
ASGSTSASYNEQF